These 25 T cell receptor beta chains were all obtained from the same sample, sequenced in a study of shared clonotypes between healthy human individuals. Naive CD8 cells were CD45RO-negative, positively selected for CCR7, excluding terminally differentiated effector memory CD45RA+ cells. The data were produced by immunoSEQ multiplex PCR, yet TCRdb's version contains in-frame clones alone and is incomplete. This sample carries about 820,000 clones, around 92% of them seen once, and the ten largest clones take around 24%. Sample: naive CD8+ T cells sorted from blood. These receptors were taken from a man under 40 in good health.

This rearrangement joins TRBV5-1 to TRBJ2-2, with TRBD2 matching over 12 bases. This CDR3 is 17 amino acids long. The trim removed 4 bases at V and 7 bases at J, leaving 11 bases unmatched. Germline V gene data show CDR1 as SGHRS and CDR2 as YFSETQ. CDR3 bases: TGCGCCAGCAGCGGGGGACTAGCGGGCAAGACCCTCGGGGAGCTGTTTTTT. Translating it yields CASSGGLAGKTLGELFF.

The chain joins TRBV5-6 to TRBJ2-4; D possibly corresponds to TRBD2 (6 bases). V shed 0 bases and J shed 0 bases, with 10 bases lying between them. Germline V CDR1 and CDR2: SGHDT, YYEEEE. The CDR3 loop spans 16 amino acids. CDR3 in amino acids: CASSLVGGLAKNIQYF. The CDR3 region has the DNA TGTGCCAGCAGCTTGGTGGGGGGTCTAGCCAAAAACATTCAGTACTTC.

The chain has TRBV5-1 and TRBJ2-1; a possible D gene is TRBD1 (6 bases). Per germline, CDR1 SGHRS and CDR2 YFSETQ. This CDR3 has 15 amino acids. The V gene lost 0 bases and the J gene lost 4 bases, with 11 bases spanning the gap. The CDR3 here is CASSLGTEGYNEQFF. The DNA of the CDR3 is TGCGCCAGCAGCTTGGGGACAGAGGGGTACAATGAGCAGTTCTTC.

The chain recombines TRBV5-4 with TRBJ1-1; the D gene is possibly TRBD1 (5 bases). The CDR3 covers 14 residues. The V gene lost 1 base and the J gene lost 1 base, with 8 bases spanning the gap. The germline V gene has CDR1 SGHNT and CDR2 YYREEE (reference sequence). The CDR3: CASSLTRANTEAFF. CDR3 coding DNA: TGTGCCAGCAGCTTGACCAGGGCGAACACTGAAGCTTTCTTT.

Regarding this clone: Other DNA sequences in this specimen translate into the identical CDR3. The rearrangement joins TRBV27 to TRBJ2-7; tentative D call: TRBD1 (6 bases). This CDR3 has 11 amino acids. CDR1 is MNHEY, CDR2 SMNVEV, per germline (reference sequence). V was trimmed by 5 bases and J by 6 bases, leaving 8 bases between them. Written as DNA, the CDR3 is TGTGCCAGCAGTCGAGGGGGCGAGCAGTACTTC. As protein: CASSRGGEQYF.

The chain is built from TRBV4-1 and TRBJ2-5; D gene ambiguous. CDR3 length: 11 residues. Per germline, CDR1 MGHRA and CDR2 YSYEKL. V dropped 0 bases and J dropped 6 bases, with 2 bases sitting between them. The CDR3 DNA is TGCGCCAGCAGCCAAGAGCAGACCCAGTACTTC. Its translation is CASSQEQTQYF.

The CDR3 region is CASNVDGPNYGYTF. The CDR3, as DNA: TGTGCCAGTAACGTAGACGGGCCTAACTATGGCTACACCTTC. This sequence joins TRBV19 and TRBJ1-2; D gene uncertain. This CDR3 has 14 amino acids. With 7 bases removed from V and 0 bases from J, the gap between germline ends came to 12 bases. The V gene's germline CDR1 is LNHDA and CDR2 SQIVND (reference sequence).

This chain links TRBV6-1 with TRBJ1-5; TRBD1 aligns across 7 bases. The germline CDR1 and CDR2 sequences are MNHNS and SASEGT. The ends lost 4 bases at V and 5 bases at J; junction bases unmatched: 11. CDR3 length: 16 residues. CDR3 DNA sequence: TGTGCCAGCAGTGGAGGCCCGGGACAGATTTATCAGCCCCAGCATTTT. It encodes CASSGGPGQIYQPQHF.

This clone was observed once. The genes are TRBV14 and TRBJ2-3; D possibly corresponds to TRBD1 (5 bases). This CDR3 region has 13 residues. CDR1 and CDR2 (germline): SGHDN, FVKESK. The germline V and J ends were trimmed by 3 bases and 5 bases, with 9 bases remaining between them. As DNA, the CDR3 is TGTGCCAGCAGCCATGCAGGGTTAGATACGCAGTATTTT. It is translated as CASSHAGLDTQYF.

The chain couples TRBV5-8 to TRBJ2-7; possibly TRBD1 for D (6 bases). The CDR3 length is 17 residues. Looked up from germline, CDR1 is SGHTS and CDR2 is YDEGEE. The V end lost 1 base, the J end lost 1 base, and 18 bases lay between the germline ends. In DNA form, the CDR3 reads TGTGCCAGCAGCTTGTCTCACCGGGACACGACATCCTACGAGCAGTACTTC. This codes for CASSLSHRDTTSYEQYF.

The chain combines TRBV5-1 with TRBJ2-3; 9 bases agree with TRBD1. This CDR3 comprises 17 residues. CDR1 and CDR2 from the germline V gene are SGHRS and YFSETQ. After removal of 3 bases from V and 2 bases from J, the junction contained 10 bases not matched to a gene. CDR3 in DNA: TGCGCCAGCAGCTCCGGGACAGGGTTCCTCCCCACAGATACGCAGTATTTT. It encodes CASSSGTGFLPTDTQYF.

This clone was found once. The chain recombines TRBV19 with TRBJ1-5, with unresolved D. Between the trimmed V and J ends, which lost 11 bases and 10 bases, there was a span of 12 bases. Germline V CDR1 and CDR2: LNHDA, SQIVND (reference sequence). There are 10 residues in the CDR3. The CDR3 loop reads CAYAGDPQHF. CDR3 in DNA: TGTGCCTACGCCGGAGATCCCCAGCATTTT.

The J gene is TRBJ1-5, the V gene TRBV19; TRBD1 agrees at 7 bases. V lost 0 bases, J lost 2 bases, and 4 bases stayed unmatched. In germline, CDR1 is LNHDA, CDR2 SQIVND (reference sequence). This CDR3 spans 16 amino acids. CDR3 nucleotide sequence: TGTGCCAGTAGTATAGATCAGGGGGGAGGCAATCAGCCCCAGCATTTT. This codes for CASSIDQGGGNQPQHF.

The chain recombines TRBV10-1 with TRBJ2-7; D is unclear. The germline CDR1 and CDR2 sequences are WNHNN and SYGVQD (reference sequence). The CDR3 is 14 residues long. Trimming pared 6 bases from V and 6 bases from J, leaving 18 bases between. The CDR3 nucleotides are TGCGCCAGCAGCTCCGGGCCTCAATCGAGCGAGCAGTACTTC. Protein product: CASSSGPQSSEQYF.

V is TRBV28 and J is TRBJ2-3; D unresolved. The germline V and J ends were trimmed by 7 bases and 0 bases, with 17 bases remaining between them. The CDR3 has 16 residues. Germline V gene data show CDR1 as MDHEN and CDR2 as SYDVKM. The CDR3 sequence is CASIEGVLTSTDTQYF. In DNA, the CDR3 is TGTGCCAGCATCGAAGGAGTTCTAACTAGCACAGATACGCAGTATTTT.

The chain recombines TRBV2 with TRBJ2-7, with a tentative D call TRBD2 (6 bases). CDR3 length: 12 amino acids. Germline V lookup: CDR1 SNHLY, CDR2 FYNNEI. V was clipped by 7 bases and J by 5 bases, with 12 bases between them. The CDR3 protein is CASTGLDDEQYF. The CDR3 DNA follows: TGTGCCAGCACGGGACTGGACGACGAGCAGTACTTC.

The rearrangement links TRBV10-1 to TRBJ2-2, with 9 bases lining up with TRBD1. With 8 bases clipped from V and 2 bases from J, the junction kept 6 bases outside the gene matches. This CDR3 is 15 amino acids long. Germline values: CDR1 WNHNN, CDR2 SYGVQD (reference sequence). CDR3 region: CASSGQGFNTGELFF. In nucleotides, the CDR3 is TGCGCCAGCTCAGGACAGGGGTTTAACACCGGGGAGCTGTTTTTT.

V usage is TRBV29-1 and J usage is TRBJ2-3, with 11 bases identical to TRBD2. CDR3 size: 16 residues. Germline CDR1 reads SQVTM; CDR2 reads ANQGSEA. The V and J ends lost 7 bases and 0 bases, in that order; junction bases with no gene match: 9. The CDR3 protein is CSAGTSGPISTDTQYF. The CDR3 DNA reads TGCAGCGCCGGGACTAGCGGTCCTATCAGCACAGATACGCAGTATTTT.

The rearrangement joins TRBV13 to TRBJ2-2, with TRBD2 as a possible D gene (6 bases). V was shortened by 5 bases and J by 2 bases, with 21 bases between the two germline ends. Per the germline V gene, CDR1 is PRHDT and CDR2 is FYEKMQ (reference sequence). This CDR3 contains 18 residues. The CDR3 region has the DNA TGTGCCAGCAGCCTCCCAGCGGTCGCGGAGGGAAACACCGGGGAGCTGTTTTTT. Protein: CASSLPAVAEGNTGELFF.

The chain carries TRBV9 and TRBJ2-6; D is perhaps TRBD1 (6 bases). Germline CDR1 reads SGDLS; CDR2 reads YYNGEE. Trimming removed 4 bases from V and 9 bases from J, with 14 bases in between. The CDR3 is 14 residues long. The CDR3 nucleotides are TGTGCCAGCAGCCTACGACAGGATGTCAACGTCCTGACTTTC. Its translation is CASSLRQDVNVLTF.

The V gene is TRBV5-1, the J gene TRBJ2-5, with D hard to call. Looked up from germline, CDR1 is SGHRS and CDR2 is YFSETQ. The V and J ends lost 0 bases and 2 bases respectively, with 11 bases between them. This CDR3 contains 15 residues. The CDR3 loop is CASSLEGAAQETQYF. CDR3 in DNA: TGCGCCAGCAGCTTGGAGGGTGCGGCTCAAGAGACCCAGTACTTC.

DNA of the CDR3: TGTGCCATCAGTGCCCCGGGACAGGGCTACACCGGGGAGCTGTTTTTT. It yields the protein CAISAPGQGYTGELFF. The V gene is TRBV10-3, the J gene TRBJ2-2; TRBD1 matches at 9 bases. Germline V gene data show CDR1 as ENHRY and CDR2 as SYGVKD. The trim removed 4 bases at V and 3 bases at J, leaving 6 bases unmatched. This CDR3 is built from 16 residues.

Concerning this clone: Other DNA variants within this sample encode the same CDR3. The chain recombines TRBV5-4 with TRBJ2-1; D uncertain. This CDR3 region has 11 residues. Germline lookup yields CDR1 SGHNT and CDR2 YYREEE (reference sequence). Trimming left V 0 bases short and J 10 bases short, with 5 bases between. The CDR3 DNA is TGTGCCAGCAGCTTGGGGTTAGAGCAGTTCTTC. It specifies CASSLGLEQFF.

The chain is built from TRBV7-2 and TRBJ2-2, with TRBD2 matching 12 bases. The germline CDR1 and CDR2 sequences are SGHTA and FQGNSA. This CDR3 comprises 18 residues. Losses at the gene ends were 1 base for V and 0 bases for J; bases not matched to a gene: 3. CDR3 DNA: TGTGCCAGCAGCTTAGGACTAGCGGGAGTAGCGAACACCGGGGAGCTGTTTTTT. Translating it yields CASSLGLAGVANTGELFF.

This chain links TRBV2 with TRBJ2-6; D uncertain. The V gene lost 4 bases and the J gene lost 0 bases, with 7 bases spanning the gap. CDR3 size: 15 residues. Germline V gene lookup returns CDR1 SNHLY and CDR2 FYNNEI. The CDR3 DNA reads TGTGCCAGCAGTGGTCGAGGCTCTGGGGCCAACGTCCTGACTTTC. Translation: CASSGRGSGANVLTF.